This TCR beta chain was sequenced during a study of blood T cell repertoires in COVID-19. Across the whole study: Acute and convalescent COVID-19 samples came from the United States, Italy and Spain. PBMCs, B-cell-depleted T cells, or T cells provided the cDNA or gDNA that made up the material.

CDR1 and CDR2 (germline): SGDLS, YYNGEE. With 3 bases removed from V and 6 bases from J, the gap between germline ends came to 15 bases. This CDR3 is built from 15 residues. In the original analysis: Reference gene primer amplification gave estimated nucleated cell counts. The data were produced by immunoSEQ multiplex PCR, yet TCRdb's version contains in-frame clones alone and is incomplete. D and trimming were read from the DNA, whereas the V and J calls and clone size are those reported in that table. Among about 97,000 clones listed, almost 85% were seen once. This sequence originates from a man in his 70s with acute or convalescent COVID-19. The chain combines TRBV9 with TRBJ2-2; maybe TRBD2 (6 bases). The material sequenced was peripheral blood. DNA for the CDR3: TGTGCCAGCAGCGCCTCGGGGGTACCACCCGGGGAGCTGTTTTTT. It yields the protein CASSASGVPPGELFF.